The clone carrying this T cell receptor (beta chain) was seen just once. The data were taken from a study of blood T cell repertoires in COVID-19. The protocol was immunoSEQ multiplex PCR, while the TCRdb copy is restricted to in-frame clones and leaves out a portion. The sample has about 150,000 clones; roughly 89% are singletons. Seattle patient enrollment occurred during active infection, with longitudinal follow-up thereafter. Sequencing was performed on peripheral blood. The sequence was collected from a man under 40 with COVID-19, enrolled during active disease.

The CDR3 here is CASSLVRSGDTQYF. The CDR3 DNA sequence: TGTGCCAGCAGTCTCGTTCGGTCCGGAGATACGCAGTATTTT. This chain links TRBV6-5 with TRBJ2-3; D is ambiguous. V lost 5 bases, J lost 5 bases, and 14 bases lay in between. CDR1 and CDR2 from the germline V gene are MNHEY and SVGAGI. This CDR3 is built from 14 residues.